The clone carrying this T cell receptor (beta chain) was detected many times. This entry is derived from a study of neurological immune-mediated disorders. MiXCR, applied by TCRdb to the 5' RACE reads, yields one record per CDR3 protein. The sample holds under 80,000 distinct CDR3 sequences, under 5.5% seen once. The CDR3 has 14 amino acids. V lost 6 bases and J lost 6, with 16 bases in between. Germline values: CDR1 ENHRY, CDR2 SYGVKD. The rearrangement links TRBV10-3 to TRBJ2-3; D might be TRBD1 or TRBD2, each matching 5 bases. This TCR was recovered from a woman between 45 and 65 years old with multiple sclerosis. Sequenced sample: PBMCs. CDR3 in DNA: TGTGCCATCAGGAGGGACGCTCCTGGGGATACGCAGTATTTT. Encoded protein: CAIRRDAPGDTQYF.